This T cell receptor beta chain was obtained from a study of cytomegalovirus exposure and HLA in healthy donors. Study-wide results and limits: Relative to the roughly 700-donor mean, N-insertions were reportedly fewer in an Asian-associated ancestry cluster in a later analysis. The authors listed approximately 160 TCR beta chains as cytomegalovirus-associated.

Germline assignment: CDR1 SGDLS and CDR2 YYNGEE. The CDR3 consists of 17 residues. J was trimmed by 5 bases and V by 3 bases; bases with no gene match: 12. 13 Jbeta primers and 60 Vbeta primers were used for the PCR. TCRdb keeps only in-frame clones here, not all; method: immunoSEQ multiplex PCR. Of around 100,000 clones listed, about 83% are singletons. This clone has only one observation. The target antigen is unknown. V usage is TRBV9 and J usage is TRBJ2-1; 9 bases fit TRBD1. The source is a female donor in good health and CMV-seropositive. The sequenced sample consisted of PBMCs. In DNA, the CDR3 is TGTGCCAGCAGCGCCCCGTCACGGGACAGGGCAAACAATGAGCAGTTCTTC. Its protein product is CASSAPSRDRANNEQFF.